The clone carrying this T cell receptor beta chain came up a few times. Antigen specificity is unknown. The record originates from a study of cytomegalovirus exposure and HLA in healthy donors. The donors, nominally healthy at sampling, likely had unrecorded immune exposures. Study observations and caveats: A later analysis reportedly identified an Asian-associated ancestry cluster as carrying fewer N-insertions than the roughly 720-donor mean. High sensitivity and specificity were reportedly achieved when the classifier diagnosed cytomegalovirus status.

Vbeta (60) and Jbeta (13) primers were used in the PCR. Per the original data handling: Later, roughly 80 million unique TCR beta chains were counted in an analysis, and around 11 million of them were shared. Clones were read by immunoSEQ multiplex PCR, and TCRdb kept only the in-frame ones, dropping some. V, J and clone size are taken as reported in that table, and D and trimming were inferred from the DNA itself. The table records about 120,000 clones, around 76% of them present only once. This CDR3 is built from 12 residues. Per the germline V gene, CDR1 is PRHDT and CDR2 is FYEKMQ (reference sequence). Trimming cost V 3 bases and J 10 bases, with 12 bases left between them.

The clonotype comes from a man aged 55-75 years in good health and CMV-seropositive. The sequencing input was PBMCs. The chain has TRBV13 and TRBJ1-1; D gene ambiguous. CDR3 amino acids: CASSFGGLGAFF. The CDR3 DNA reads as TGTGCCAGCAGCTTTGGAGGGCTTGGAGCTTTCTTT.